This entry lists 28 T cell receptor beta chains sequenced from one sample in a study of T cell repertoires in aging, cancer and after chemotherapy. Rearranged V-D-J TRB sequences were amplified with a mixed TRB-A/B primer pool. TCRdb re-called the multiplex PCR reads with MiXCR, one entry per CDR3 protein. The sample carries approximately 18,000 distinct CDR3 sequences, 45% to 50% recorded once. Amplification of TCR beta used genomic DNA extracted from peripheral blood. Material: blood. The receptors come from a human donor in good health.

J is TRBJ2-3 and V is TRBV27; 8 nucleotides line up with TRBD1. The germline V gene has CDR1 MNHEY and CDR2 SMNVEV (reference sequence). This CDR3 is built from 13 residues. The J segment lost 6 bases and the V segment lost 7 bases, leaving 6 bases of the junction unmatched. The DNA for the CDR3 is TGTGCCAGCAACCGTCAGGGGGCCGATACGCAGTATTTT. This translates into CASNRQGADTQYF.

The gene calls are TRBV6-5 and TRBJ1-6, with a possible D match to TRBD1 (5 bases). The V gene lost 6 bases and the J gene lost 7 bases, with 16 bases spanning the gap. This CDR3 spans 15 amino acids. Per the germline V gene, CDR1 is MNHEY and CDR2 is SVGAGI. The CDR3 is CASRSRQRDNSPLHF. The DNA for the CDR3 is TGTGCCAGCAGATCAAGACAGAGAGACAATTCACCCCTCCACTTT.

The V call is TRBV30, the J call TRBJ2-2; perhaps TRBD2 as D (5 bases). Trimming took off 2 bases at V and 5 bases at J, with 12 bases between the two ends. The CDR3 runs to 14 residues. CDR1 GTSNPN and CDR2 SVGIG come from the germline V gene (reference sequence). The CDR3 nucleotides read TGTGCCTGGAGTACTTCCAGAGGGACCGGGGAGCTGTTTTTT. It translates to CAWSTSRGTGELFF.

The chain employs TRBV12-3 or TRBV12-4 and TRBJ1-6; 7 bases fit TRBD1. This CDR3 spans 12 amino acids. Germline trimming cut 6 bases from V and 8 bases from J; bases unmatched to any gene: 1. CDR3 in DNA: TGTGCCAGCAGGCAGGGGGATTCACCCCTCCACTTT. This translates into CASRQGDSPLHF.

The chain couples TRBV5-6 to TRBJ1-1, with D maybe TRBD1 (6 bases). This CDR3 is built from 13 residues. Trimming stripped 4 bases from V and 0 bases from J, with 7 bases between. In germline, CDR1 is SGHDT, CDR2 YYEEEE. CDR3 DNA: TGTGCCAGCAGCGGGGGCCTGAACACTGAAGCTTTCTTT. Its translation is CASSGGLNTEAFF.

This chain uses TRBV18 with TRBJ2-3; 12 nucleotides agree with TRBD1. This CDR3 contains 16 residues. The trim removed 5 bases at V and 6 bases at J, leaving 9 bases unmatched. Germline CDR1 is KGHSH and CDR2 is LQKENI. CDR3 DNA: TGTGCCAGCTCATCTTCCCGGGACAGGGGGCGTGATACGCAGTATTTT. Its translation: CASSSSRDRGRDTQYF. The full variable domain, completed using reference TRBV18 and TRBJ2-3, is NAGVMQNPRHLVRRRGQEARLRCSPMKGHSHVYWYRQLPEEGLKFMVYLQKENIIDESGMPKERFSAEFPKEGPSILRIQQVVRGDSAAYFCASSSSRDRGRDTQYFGPGTRLTVL.

This sequence joins TRBV4-3 and TRBJ2-1, with 11 bases aligning to TRBD2. The J segment lost 8 bases and the V segment lost 2 bases, leaving 8 bases of the junction unmatched. The germline V gene encodes CDR1 LGHNA and CDR2 YSLEER. CDR3 size: 16 residues. The CDR3 loop is CASSQHSGRAEDEQFF. The CDR3 DNA reads as TGCGCCAGCAGCCAACATAGCGGGAGGGCCGAGGATGAGCAGTTCTTC.

The table lists this clonotype with a few counts. V is TRBV29-1 and J is TRBJ2-7, with unresolved D. Germline-derived CDR1 and CDR2 are SQVTM and ANQGSEA. The CDR3 runs 11 residues. V was cut by 7 bases and J by 0 bases, with 7 bases left in between. The CDR3, as DNA: TGCAGCGCTCGGACCTCCTACGAGCAGTACTTC. Encoded protein: CSARTSYEQYF.

The chain links TRBV19 to TRBJ2-3; D perhaps matches TRBD2 (6 bases). Germline V gene lookup returns CDR1 LNHDA and CDR2 SQIVND (reference sequence). The CDR3 runs 12 residues. Trimming took 4 bases from V and 9 from J, leaving 11 bases between them. In nucleotides, the CDR3 is TGTGCCAGTAGTAACCGGGACTTCACGCAGTATTTT. Protein product: CASSNRDFTQYF.

The DNA of the CDR3 is TGTGCCAGCTCAACAGGGATGAACACTGAAGCTTTCTTT. Residues: CASSTGMNTEAFF. This rearrangement joins TRBV18 to TRBJ1-1; possibly TRBD1 for D (6 bases). V gave up 5 bases and J gave up 0 bases, with 7 bases separating them. Germline-derived CDR1 and CDR2 are KGHSH and LQKENI. CDR3 size: 13 residues.

This chain connects TRBV29-1 to TRBJ1-1; D is ambiguous. The CDR3 consists of 12 residues. Trimming removed 4 bases from V and 1 base from J, with 7 bases in between. Per the germline V gene, CDR1 is SQVTM and CDR2 is ANQGSEA. The CDR3 DNA follows: TGCAGCGTTGTCTCCAAGAACACTGAAGCTTTCTTT. Translated: CSVVSKNTEAFF. Using reference TRBV29-1 and TRBJ1-1 for the parts outside the CDR3, the full variable domain is SAVISQKPSRDICQRGTSLTIQCQVDSQVTMMFWYRQQPGQSLTLIATANQGSEATYESGFVIDKFPISRPNLTFSTLTVSNMSPEDSSIYLCSVVSKNTEAFFGQGTRLTVV.

Judged by abundance, this clonotype is medium-sized. The J gene is TRBJ2-7, the V gene TRBV29-1; D not certain. Looked up from germline, CDR1 is SQVTM and CDR2 is ANQGSEA. The CDR3 consists of 14 residues. V shed 3 bases and J shed 3 bases, with 15 bases lying between them. The CDR3: CSVEDEDGFYEQYF. The CDR3 coding sequence is TGCAGCGTTGAGGACGAGGACGGGTTCTACGAGCAGTACTTC.

The V and J genes are TRBV6-2 or TRBV6-3 and TRBJ2-7; D perhaps matches TRBD1 (5 bases). CDR3 length equals 12 residues. Deletions cut 6 bases from V and 3 bases from J, with 9 bases between. The germline CDR1 and CDR2 sequences are MNHEY and SVGEGT. The CDR3 DNA sequence: TGTGCCAGCAGCCTACAGGTCTACGAGCAGTACTTC. This gives the protein CASSLQVYEQYF.

In its sample, this clonotype was seen once. V usage is TRBV5-4 and J usage is TRBJ2-1, with 10 bases aligning to TRBD2. V trimming: 0 bases; J trimming: 9 bases; junction bases outside the gene matches: 6. The CDR3 runs to 15 residues. Germline V gene data show CDR1 as SGHNT and CDR2 as YYREEE (reference sequence). CDR3 nucleotide sequence: TGTGCCAGCAGCTTGGAGGCTAGCGGGAGTCGTGAGCAGTTCTTC. It translates to CASSLEASGSREQFF.

The chain is built from TRBV13 and TRBJ2-3; 11 nucleotides align to TRBD2. Losses at the gene ends were 5 bases for V and 5 bases for J; bases not matched to a gene: 3. CDR1 PRHDT and CDR2 FYEKMQ come from the germline V gene (reference sequence). CDR3 size: 14 residues. The CDR3 bases are TGTGCCAGCAGCGTGACTAGCGGGAAAGATACGCAGTATTTT. It yields the protein CASSVTSGKDTQYF. The complete variable domain, with remaining parts taken from reference TRBV13 and TRBJ2-3, reads AAGVIQSPRHLIKEKRETATLKCYPIPRHDTVYWYQQGPGQDPQFLISFYEKMQSDKGSIPDRFSAQQFSDYHSELNMSSLELGDSALYFCASSVTSGKDTQYFGPGTRLTVL.

This clonotype was recorded a few times. The chain joins TRBV6-4 to TRBJ2-3; 10 nucleotides align to TRBD2. CDR3 length equals 14 residues. V was clipped by 6 bases and J by 4 bases; unmatched bases: 4. CDR1 and CDR2 from the germline V gene are MRHNA and SNTAGT. CDR3: CASSLAGDADTQYF. The CDR3 nucleotides read TGTGCCAGCAGCCTAGCGGGAGACGCAGATACGCAGTATTTT.

This clonotype was seen a handful of times. The rearrangement uses TRBV5-4 and TRBJ2-6; D is perhaps TRBD2 (6 bases). V was shortened by 2 bases and J by 2 bases, with 23 bases between the two germline ends. The CDR3 is 20 residues long. CDR1 and CDR2 from the germline V gene are SGHNT and YYREEE (reference sequence). The CDR3 DNA follows: TGTGCCAGCAGCTTAGGATCCCAGCGGGTTTCTAGGCCTGGGGCCAACGTCCTGACTTTC. As protein: CASSLGSQRVSRPGANVLTF.

This clonotype is categorized as medium-sized. This sequence joins TRBV29-1 and TRBJ2-3, with a possible D match to TRBD2 (6 bases). The CDR3 covers 17 residues. V lost 2 bases to trimming and J lost 1 base, with 19 bases between them. Germline lookup yields CDR1 SQVTM and CDR2 ANQGSEA. The CDR3 region is CSVEFPSTSLRTDTQYF. For the CDR3, the DNA is TGCAGCGTTGAATTCCCCTCGACTAGTCTACGCACAGATACGCAGTATTTT.

The CDR3 nucleotides read TGTGCCAGCAGTGACTCGCTAGCGGGATACAATGAGCAGTTCTTC. It translates to CASSDSLAGYNEQFF. The chain couples TRBV6-4 to TRBJ2-1; TRBD2 aligns across 9 bases. J lost 4 bases, V lost 0 bases, and 1 base had no gene match. From germline, CDR1 is MRHNA and CDR2 SNTAGT. The CDR3 spans 15 residues.

By sample fraction, this clonotype is medium-sized (0.01 to 0.1%). This chain connects TRBV29-1 to TRBJ2-3, with TRBD1 matching over 11 bases. V lost 7 bases, J lost 6 bases, and 6 bases stayed unmatched. Germline CDR1 reads SQVTM; CDR2 reads ANQGSEA. This CDR3 contains 13 residues. CDR3 loop: CSAGDRGGDTQYF. In nucleotides, the CDR3 is TGCAGCGCCGGGGACAGGGGGGGCGATACGCAGTATTTT.

This rearrangement joins TRBV27 to TRBJ2-1, with D possibly TRBD2 on 5 matching bases. This CDR3 has 16 amino acids. V dropped 3 bases and J dropped 0 bases, with 12 bases sitting between them. Germline V lookup: CDR1 MNHEY, CDR2 SMNVEV (reference sequence). CDR3 sequence: CASSFTAESSYNEQFF. In DNA form, the CDR3 reads TGTGCCAGCAGTTTTACAGCGGAGAGCTCCTACAATGAGCAGTTCTTC.

The genes are TRBV6-5 and TRBJ2-1; the match to TRBD2 covers 10 bases. Trimming removed 6 bases from V and 10 bases from J; junction bases left unmatched: 15. The CDR3 is made up of 16 amino acids. Germline CDR1 MNHEY, CDR2 SVGAGI. CDR3 DNA: TGTGCCAGCAGACGTCCGGGACTAGCGTTTAAGGGGGAGCAGTTCTTC. It specifies CASRRPGLAFKGEQFF.

This clonotype was picked up a small number of times. The chain uses TRBV15 and TRBJ2-7; D tentatively fits TRBD1 or TRBD2 (5 bases each). The CDR3 sequence is 13 residues long. The germline CDR1 and CDR2 sequences are LNHNV and YYDKDF (reference sequence). Trimming took 9 bases from V and 2 from J, leaving 14 bases between them. CDR3 nucleotide sequence: TGTGCCACTAGGGACGGGACCCCCTACGAGCAGTACTTC. Protein sequence: CATRDGTPYEQYF.

This sequence joins TRBV6-1 and TRBJ2-7, with D maybe TRBD1 (6 bases). Trimming shortened V by 6 bases and J by 5 bases, and 26 bases separated the two germline ends. The length of the CDR3 is 17 residues. The germline gives CDR1 MNHNS, CDR2 SASEGT. CDR3 residues: CASSRALWAGEGHEQYF. The CDR3 region has the DNA TGTGCCAGCAGCCGGGCTCTATGGGCAGGGGAAGGGCACGAGCAGTACTTC.

The rearrangement uses TRBV27 and TRBJ2-7, with 8 bases matching TRBD2. CDR3 length equals 14 residues. Germline V gene sequence: CDR1 MNHEY, CDR2 SMNVEV (reference sequence). The trim removed 6 bases at V and 2 bases at J, leaving 6 bases unmatched. The CDR3 is CASRGPGLAYEQYF. CDR3 nucleotides: TGTGCCAGCAGGGGCCCGGGACTAGCCTACGAGCAGTACTTC.

The table lists this clonotype with a count of one. The rearrangement joins TRBV6-5 to TRBJ1-3; D not certain. This CDR3 is built from 14 residues. In germline, CDR1 is MNHEY, CDR2 SVGAGI. V was trimmed by 6 bases and J by 0 bases, leaving 9 bases between them. The CDR3 region is CASRGGNSGNTIYF. The CDR3 DNA reads TGTGCCAGCAGGGGCGGGAACTCTGGAAACACCATATATTTT.

This chain uses TRBV5-4 with TRBJ1-2; D remains unclear. The CDR3 loop spans 12 amino acids. Germline CDR1 and CDR2: SGHNT and YYREEE (reference sequence). The V and J ends lost 1 base and 2 bases respectively, with 3 bases between them. CDR3 DNA sequence: TGTGCCAGCAGCTTGCCAAACTATGGCTACACCTTC. Residues: CASSLPNYGYTF. Variable domain in full (rest from reference TRBV5-4 and TRBJ1-2): ETGVTQSPTHLIKTRGQQVTLRCSSQSGHNTVSWYQQALGQGPQFIFQYYREEENGRGNFPPRFSGLQFPNYSSELNVNALELDDSALYLCASSLPNYGYTFGSGTRLTVV.

This clonotype has a handful of counts. V gene TRBV6-1 combines with J gene TRBJ2-4; possibly TRBD1 for D (6 bases). The germline CDR1 and CDR2 sequences are MNHNS and SASEGT. V was shortened by 3 bases and J by 7 bases, with 10 bases between the two germline ends. There are 13 residues in the CDR3. CDR3 residues: CASSEGATNIQYF. The CDR3 bases are TGTGCCAGCAGTGAGGGGGCCACCAACATTCAGTACTTC.